The clone carrying this TCR beta chain was counted only a few times. What it binds is unknown. CDR1 LNHDA and CDR2 SQIVND come from the germline V gene (reference sequence). The CDR3 sequence is 14 residues long. The junction had 2 bases not matched to a gene; V was cut back by 3 bases and J by 5 bases. This sample was included in a study of T cell repertoires in aging, cancer and after chemotherapy. General study points: Rebound thymic output was suggested by rising median generation probability during chemotherapy in each cancer cohort. Age-matched healthy donors had significantly more diverse, less clonal blood TCR repertoires than untreated cancer patients.

A mixed TRB-A/B primer pool amplified rearranged TRB by multiplex touch-down PCR. One entry per CDR3 protein results from TCRdb running MiXCR on the multiplex PCR reads. The sample records about 13,000 distinct CDR3 sequences, less than 30% being singletons. The template was genomic DNA from peripheral blood, not RNA. Sequenced input: blood. This chain connects TRBV19 to TRBJ1-5; TRBD1 aligns across 9 bases. The receptor was isolated from a human donor in good health. CDR3 DNA: TGTGCCAGTAGTATTACAGGGGGCTATCAGCCCCAGCATTTT. Its protein product is CASSITGGYQPQHF.